This T cell receptor beta chain was sequenced for a study of long-term antiretroviral therapy in people with HIV. On the study more broadly: In the earliest collections, sampling predates the 2015 immediate-ART recommendation by about a decade.

It was version v3.0 of the immunoSEQ assay that was run at survey level. Assay: immunoSEQ multiplex PCR; the TCRdb copy retains only in-frame clones and omits some. The repertoire consists of 30,000 to 40,000 clones, with 65% to 90% occurring once and the leading ten covering around 4.4%. Inclusion required at least two post-ART and at least one pre-ART PBMC samples. Study conclusions and caveats: Transplant-donor-level diversity was not reached after ART, though diversity increased.

A word on this clone: Its antigen is undetermined.

Germline values: CDR1 LNHDA, CDR2 SQIVND (reference sequence). V shed 5 bases and J shed 10 bases, with 21 bases lying between them. This CDR3 has 15 amino acids. This clonotype originated in a young man with HIV. The gene calls are TRBV19 and TRBJ1-5; D may be TRBD1 (6 bases). The starting material was unsorted PBMCs, obtained about 3.3 years after starting antiretroviral therapy. In nucleotides, the CDR3 is TGTGCCAGTAGTGCACGGGACAACCCATCCAGACCCCAGCATTTT. It is translated as CASSARDNPSRPQHF.